The rows below give T cell receptor beta chains drawn from one sample of a study of blood T cell repertoires in COVID-19. Only in-frame clones appear in the TCRdb table, and some are missing; sequencing was by immunoSEQ multiplex PCR. The table lists roughly 240,000 clones, about 88% of them singletons, with around 3.6% in the top ten. Source material: peripheral blood. The source of these receptors is a young man with active or convalescent COVID-19. Each CDR3 is given with its conserved first and last residue. The order of the fields is CDR3 protein, CDR3 DNA, J gene, D gene, clone size, CDR3 length, V gene. The D gene is left open where the match is weak. Clone size is not always given. Where it is, it says once, few, many or a class for expanded clones.

CDR3: CASSHPGGYTF
DNA: TGTGCCAGCAGCCACCCCGGGGGCTACACCTTC
J: TRBJ1-2
D: -
size: -
length: 11
V: TRBV6-5

CDR3: CATSRAEILDTGELFF
DNA: TGTGCCACCAGCAGAGCCGAGATTCTGGACACCGGGGAGCTGTTTTTT
J: TRBJ2-2
D: -
size: -
length: 16
V: TRBV15

CDR3: CATSDTGTGLYNYGYTF
DNA: TGTGCCACCAGTGACACCGGGACAGGGCTATATAACTATGGCTACACCTTC
J: TRBJ1-2
D: TRBD1
size: -
length: 17
V: TRBV24-1

CDR3: CASTLGPGVNSQPQHF
DNA: TGTGCCAGCACCCTCGGCCCCGGGGTTAATAGTCAGCCCCAGCATTTT
J: TRBJ1-5
D: -
size: -
length: 16
V: TRBV28

CDR3: CASSLKPRGGEQFF
DNA: TGTGCCAGCAGTTTAAAACCCAGGGGCGGTGAGCAGTTCTTC
J: TRBJ2-1
D: -
size: -
length: 14
V: TRBV27

CDR3: CASSPQGIDYTF
DNA: TGTGCCAGCAGCCCCCAGGGGATTGACTACACCTTC
J: TRBJ1-2
D: -
size: few
length: 12
V: TRBV7-9

CDR3: CASSLAELDYEQYF
DNA: TGCGCCAGCAGCTTGGCGGAGTTAGATTACGAGCAGTACTTC
J: TRBJ2-7
D: -
size: -
length: 14
V: TRBV5-1

CDR3: CASSGFNSVGVETQYF
DNA: TGTGCCAGCAGCGGTTTTAATAGCGTCGGGGTGGAGACCCAGTACTTC
J: TRBJ2-5
D: -
size: -
length: 16
V: TRBV7-7

CDR3: CASSVGGTSNQPQHF
DNA: TGTGCCAGCAGCGTAGGGGGGACTTCCAATCAGCCCCAGCATTTT
J: TRBJ1-5
D: -
size: -
length: 15
V: TRBV9

CDR3: CASLAGGGADTQYF
DNA: TGTGCCAGCTTAGCGGGGGGTGGGGCAGATACGCAGTATTTT
J: TRBJ2-3
D: TRBD2
size: -
length: 14
V: TRBV7-9

CDR3: CSASRLAAYNEQFF
DNA: TGCAGTGCAAGTAGGCTAGCGGCCTACAATGAGCAGTTCTTC
J: TRBJ2-1
D: TRBD2
size: -
length: 14
V: TRBV20-1

CDR3: CASSPRGLGGDNEQFF
DNA: TGTGCCAGCAGCCCGAGGGGACTAGGGGGTGACAATGAGCAGTTCTTC
J: TRBJ2-1
D: TRBD2
size: once
length: 16
V: TRBV11-2

CDR3: CATSDWSEETQYF
DNA: TGTGCCACCAGTGATTGGTCAGAAGAGACCCAGTACTTC
J: TRBJ2-5
D: -
size: -
length: 13
V: TRBV24-1

CDR3: CAISSTGELFF
DNA: TGTGCCATCAGTTCGACCGGGGAGCTGTTTTTT
J: TRBJ2-2
D: -
size: once
length: 11
V: TRBV10-3

CDR3: CASSSPGQGWRYQYF
DNA: TGTGCCAGCAGCTCCCCGGGACAGGGATGGAGGTACCAGTACTTC
J: TRBJ2-5
D: TRBD1
size: -
length: 15
V: TRBV11-3

CDR3: CASSLSGTGVEQYF
DNA: TGTGCCAGCAGTTTATCCGGGACAGGGGTTGAGCAGTACTTC
J: TRBJ2-7
D: TRBD1
size: -
length: 14
V: TRBV6-5

CDR3: CASSQTGVLTEAFF
DNA: TGTGCCAGCAGCCAGACAGGGGTTTTGACTGAAGCTTTCTTT
J: TRBJ1-1
D: TRBD1
size: -
length: 14
V: TRBV7-3

CDR3: CASSSQDLGKLFF
DNA: TGTGCCAGCAGCTCTCAAGACTTGGGAAAACTGTTTTTT
J: TRBJ1-4
D: -
size: -
length: 13
V: TRBV7-2

CDR3: CASSQWDSQTGELFF
DNA: TGCGCCAGCAGTCAATGGGACAGCCAAACCGGGGAGCTGTTTTTT
J: TRBJ2-2
D: TRBD1
size: -
length: 15
V: TRBV23-1

CDR3: CASSVSGGRFGAFF
DNA: TGTGCCAGCAGCGTATCAGGGGGGCGATTCGGAGCTTTCTTT
J: TRBJ1-1
D: TRBD1
size: -
length: 14
V: TRBV9

CDR3: CASCHGHSYEQYF
DNA: TGTGCCAGCTGCCATGGGCACTCCTACGAGCAGTACTTC
J: TRBJ2-7
D: -
size: -
length: 13
V: TRBV6-5

CDR3: CASNGREFDSPLHF
DNA: TGTGCCAGCAACGGGCGGGAATTTGATTCACCCCTCCACTTT
J: TRBJ1-6
D: -
size: few
length: 14
V: TRBV2

CDR3: CASSPGQASNQPQHF
DNA: TGTGCCAGCAGCCCGGGACAGGCTAGCAATCAGCCCCAGCATTTT
J: TRBJ1-5
D: TRBD1
size: -
length: 15
V: TRBV7-6

CDR3: CASSQGDSGNTIYF
DNA: TGTGCCAGTAGTCAAGGGGACTCTGGAAACACCATATATTTT
J: TRBJ1-3
D: -
size: -
length: 14
V: TRBV19

CDR3: CASSPHGMGGPGSGNTIYF
DNA: TGTGCCAGCAGTCCCCACGGGATGGGGGGGCCCGGCTCTGGAAACACCATATATTTT
J: TRBJ1-3
D: -
size: -
length: 19
V: TRBV19

CDR3: CASSFHRTDSFYSGNTIYF
DNA: TGTGCCAGCAGTTTTCATCGGACTGATTCATTTTACTCTGGAAACACCATATATTTT
J: TRBJ1-3
D: -
size: -
length: 19
V: TRBV28

CDR3: CASSLVQQGYGYTF
DNA: TGTGCCAGCAGCTTAGTTCAACAGGGGTATGGCTACACCTTC
J: TRBJ1-2
D: TRBD1
size: -
length: 14
V: TRBV7-2

CDR3: CATSDQPRGNEQFF
DNA: TGTGCCACCAGTGACCAACCCAGGGGAAATGAGCAGTTCTTC
J: TRBJ2-1
D: -
size: -
length: 14
V: TRBV24-1

CDR3: CASRTTGLEIHGYTF
DNA: TGTGCCAGCCGGACGACAGGGTTGGAAATCCATGGCTACACCTTC
J: TRBJ1-2
D: TRBD1
size: -
length: 15
V: TRBV28

CDR3: CASSPETGAVGYTF
DNA: TGTGCCAGCAGCCCTGAGACAGGGGCAGTCGGCTACACCTTC
J: TRBJ1-2
D: TRBD1
size: -
length: 14
V: TRBV2

CDR3: CASSDREGSYEQYF
DNA: TGTGCCAGCTCAGACAGGGAAGGATCCTACGAGCAGTACTTC
J: TRBJ2-7
D: TRBD1
size: -
length: 14
V: TRBV18

CDR3: CASRAGDRASGELFF
DNA: TGTGCCAGCAGGGCCGGGGACAGGGCGTCCGGGGAGCTGTTTTTT
J: TRBJ2-2
D: TRBD1
size: -
length: 15
V: TRBV5-4

CDR3: CASKEIYRGQAGANVLTF
DNA: TGTGCCAGTAAAGAGATCTACAGGGGGCAAGCTGGGGCCAACGTCCTGACTTTC
J: TRBJ2-6
D: TRBD1
size: -
length: 18
V: TRBV19

CDR3: CSARQGGSEQYF
DNA: TGCAGCGCAAGACAGGGAGGCTCCGAGCAGTACTTC
J: TRBJ2-7
D: -
size: -
length: 12
V: TRBV29-1

CDR3: CASTANYGYTF
DNA: TGTGCCAGCACCGCTAACTATGGCTACACCTTC
J: TRBJ1-2
D: -
size: few
length: 11
V: TRBV28

CDR3: CASSYAGKDEQFF
DNA: TGTGCCAGCAGTTACGCAGGAAAGGATGAGCAGTTCTTC
J: TRBJ2-1
D: -
size: -
length: 13
V: TRBV6-5

CDR3: CASSSQGISSYNSPLHF
DNA: TGTGCCAGCAGCTCACAGGGGATCAGCTCCTATAATTCACCCCTCCACTTT
J: TRBJ1-6
D: TRBD1
size: -
length: 17
V: TRBV9

CDR3: CASSISGTIYNEQFF
DNA: TGTGCCAGCAGCATCTCCGGGACTATCTACAATGAGCAGTTCTTC
J: TRBJ2-1
D: TRBD2
size: -
length: 15
V: TRBV11-1

CDR3: CASSLRKGQGTSGYTF
DNA: TGTGCCAGCAGCCTCAGGAAGGGACAGGGGACGAGCGGCTACACCTTC
J: TRBJ1-2
D: TRBD1
size: -
length: 16
V: TRBV7-2

CDR3: CASSLSPRTDTQYF
DNA: TGCGCCAGCAGCTTGTCTCCCCGCACAGATACGCAGTATTTT
J: TRBJ2-3
D: -
size: -
length: 14
V: TRBV5-1

CDR3: CASSTFNQPQHF
DNA: TGTGCCAGCAGCACTTTTAATCAGCCCCAGCATTTT
J: TRBJ1-5
D: -
size: -
length: 12
V: TRBV28

CDR3: CASSLVGGTYEQYF
DNA: TGCGCCAGCAGCTTGGTTGGGGGGACCTACGAGCAGTACTTC
J: TRBJ2-7
D: -
size: -
length: 14
V: TRBV5-1

CDR3: CAWMSGVPPLHF
DNA: TGTGCCTGGATGTCGGGGGTCCCACCCCTCCACTTT
J: TRBJ1-6
D: -
size: -
length: 12
V: TRBV30

CDR3: CATAGQSLAEKLFF
DNA: TGTGCCACCGCCGGACAAAGCCTCGCCGAAAAACTGTTTTTT
J: TRBJ1-4
D: -
size: -
length: 14
V: TRBV6-5

CDR3: CASSQDLGAETQYF
DNA: TGTGCCAGCAGCCAAGATCTGGGGGCGGAGACCCAGTACTTC
J: TRBJ2-5
D: -
size: -
length: 14
V: TRBV4-2

CDR3: CSVEEPSAEQFF
DNA: TGCAGCGTTGAAGAACCTAGTGCTGAGCAGTTCTTC
J: TRBJ2-1
D: -
size: -
length: 12
V: TRBV29-1

CDR3: CASSQERSRKGYTF
DNA: TGCGCCAGCAGCCAAGAAAGGTCGAGGAAAGGCTACACCTTC
J: TRBJ1-2
D: -
size: -
length: 14
V: TRBV4-1

CDR3: CASSQASEKNIQYF
DNA: TGCGCCAGCAGCCAAGCTAGCGAAAAAAACATTCAGTACTTC
J: TRBJ2-4
D: -
size: -
length: 14
V: TRBV4-3

CDR3: CASSFEGEETQYF
DNA: TGTGCCAGCAGTTTCGAAGGGGAAGAGACCCAGTACTTC
J: TRBJ2-5
D: -
size: -
length: 13
V: TRBV12-3/TRBV12-4

CDR3: CAISESLEETQYF
DNA: TGTGCCATCAGTGAGTCGCTAGAAGAGACCCAGTACTTC
J: TRBJ2-5
D: -
size: -
length: 13
V: TRBV10-3

CDR3: CSVEGGQWEKLFF
DNA: TGCAGCGTTGAGGGCGGACAGTGGGAAAAACTGTTTTTT
J: TRBJ1-4
D: -
size: -
length: 13
V: TRBV29-1

CDR3: CASSLDQGDGYTF
DNA: TGCGCCAGCAGCTTGGATCAGGGGGATGGCTACACCTTC
J: TRBJ1-2
D: TRBD1
size: -
length: 13
V: TRBV5-1

CDR3: CASSQTRLGTDTQYF
DNA: TGTGCCAGCAGCCAAACTAGGCTGGGGACAGATACGCAGTATTTT
J: TRBJ2-3
D: -
size: -
length: 15
V: TRBV3-1/TRBV3-2

CDR3: CASSTPVTGGRTQYF
DNA: TGTGCCAGTAGTACCCCGGTCACTGGCGGGAGGACCCAGTACTTC
J: TRBJ2-5
D: TRBD2
size: -
length: 15
V: TRBV19

CDR3: CASRSSFAYTQYF
DNA: TGTGCCAGCCGCTCCAGTTTTGCATATACGCAGTATTTT
J: TRBJ2-3
D: -
size: -
length: 13
V: TRBV5-5